The 10 T cell receptor beta chains below come from one sample, sequenced in a study of radiotherapy plus CTLA-4 blockade in lung cancer. The method was immunoSEQ multiplex PCR; TCRdb's version includes in-frame clones alone and lacks a portion of them. The table has 120,000 or so clones, 78% seen once. Material: peripheral blood, obtained from a patient treated with radiotherapy plus ipilimumab. The receptors were sampled from a human donor with non-small cell lung cancer who had a partial response to radiotherapy plus ipilimumab.

The chain is built from TRBV19 and TRBJ1-2, with TRBD1 as a possible D gene (5 bases). This CDR3 has 13 residues. Germline CDR1 LNHDA, CDR2 SQIVND (reference sequence). V was pared by 3 bases and J by 8 bases, with 13 bases between. In DNA form, the CDR3 reads TGTGCCAGTAGTATCCAGGGTAGAAGCGGCTACACCTTC. This codes for CASSIQGRSGYTF.

The chain combines TRBV7-9 with TRBJ2-7; 7 bases match TRBD1. Germline loops: CDR1 SEHNR, CDR2 FQNEAQ (reference sequence). V lost 3 bases and J lost 6; bases outside the gene matches: 2. CDR3 size: 12 residues. The CDR3 spells CASSFYRGEQYF. DNA of the CDR3: TGTGCCAGCAGCTTCTACAGGGGCGAGCAGTACTTC.

The chain carries TRBV30 and TRBJ2-7; 8 positions agree with TRBD1. V lost 8 bases, J lost 6 bases, and 9 bases stayed unmatched. Germline V CDR1 and CDR2: GTSNPN, SVGIG (reference sequence). The CDR3 is 12 amino acids. CDR3 sequence reads: CAAGQGAGEQYF. The CDR3 coding sequence is TGTGCCGCTGGACAGGGAGCCGGCGAGCAGTACTTC.

To note about this clone: At one end, the junction sequence differs from germline, possibly due to a read error. The chain employs TRBV10-3 and TRBJ2-5; TRBD2 is a possible D gene (5 bases). This CDR3 is 14 amino acids long. Germline values: CDR1 ENHRY, CDR2 SYGVKD. CDR3 sequence (DNA): TGTGCCACCAGTGAAGACGGGGTTCAAGAGACCCAGTACTTC. Translated: CATSEDGVQETQYF.

This chain links TRBV5-4 with TRBJ2-1, with 7 bases aligning to TRBD1. The CDR3 sequence is 15 residues long. Germline trimming cut 0 bases from V and 2 bases from J; bases unmatched to any gene: 2. CDR1 SGHNT and CDR2 YYREEE come from the germline V gene (reference sequence). In nucleotides, the CDR3 is TGTGCCAGCAGCTTGGGGGGACAGACCTACAATGAGCAGTTCTTC. Encoded protein: CASSLGGQTYNEQFF. The full variable domain, with the rest looked up from reference TRBV5-4 and TRBJ2-1, is ETGVTQSPTHLIKTRGQQVTLRCSSQSGHNTVSWYQQALGQGPQFIFQYYREEENGRGNFPPRFSGLQFPNYSSELNVNALELDDSALYLCASSLGGQTYNEQFFGPGTRLTVL.

The chain recombines TRBV19 with TRBJ1-1; 11 bases match TRBD1. The germline CDR1 and CDR2 sequences are LNHDA and SQIVND (reference sequence). V dropped 9 bases and J dropped 4; count of bases not matched to a gene: 10. This CDR3 has 15 amino acids. In nucleotides, the CDR3 is TGTGCCAGAAATTCCGGGACAGGGGGTTGCACTGAAGCTTTCTTT. It specifies CARNSGTGGCTEAFF. Filled out from reference TRBV19 and TRBJ1-1, the complete variable domain reads DGGITQSPKYLFRKEGQNVTLSCEQNLNHDAMYWYRQDPGQGLRLIYYSQIVNDFQKGDIAEGYSVSREKKESFPLTVTSAQKNPTAFYLCARNSGTGGCTEAFFGQGTRLTVV.

Turning to this clone: Different DNA sequences within this sample yield the same CDR3. This chain uses TRBV6-5 with TRBJ1-1; tentatively, D is TRBD1 (5 bases). The germline V gene encodes CDR1 MNHEY and CDR2 SVGAGI. The CDR3 has 13 residues. V shed 6 bases and J shed 4 bases, with 12 bases lying between them. CDR3 in DNA: TGTGCCAGCAGCCTACAAGGGGCCACTGAAGCTTTCTTT. It translates to CASSLQGATEAFF.

This chain connects TRBV28 to TRBJ2-7, with 7 positions matching TRBD2. The CDR3 spans 14 residues. Trimming cost V 6 bases and J 9 bases; bases outside gene matches: 14. Germline V gene data show CDR1 as MDHEN and CDR2 as SYDVKM. The CDR3 spells CASSPGEGRVWQYV. CDR3 nucleotide sequence: TGTGCCAGCAGCCCCGGGGAGGGAAGGGTTTGGCAGTACGTC.

This sequence joins TRBV5-1 and TRBJ2-6, with 12 bases lining up with TRBD1. Germline V gene lookup returns CDR1 SGHRS and CDR2 YFSETQ. The CDR3 consists of 18 residues. Losses at the gene ends were 0 bases for V and 3 bases for J; bases not matched to a gene: 4. The DNA for the CDR3 is TGCGCCAGCAGCTTGGGAGGGACAGGGGGCAGTGGGGCCAACGTCCTGACTTTC. Translating it yields CASSLGGTGGSGANVLTF.

This sequence joins TRBV4-3 and TRBJ2-3; a weak D match, TRBD2 (5 bases). CDR3 length: 14 residues. The ends were cut back, 1 base at V and 3 bases at J, with 8 bases in the middle. Germline V gene data show CDR1 as LGHNA and CDR2 as YSLEER. In DNA, the CDR3 is TGCGCCAGCAGCCAAGTATCGGGGACAGATACGCAGTATTTT. Protein product: CASSQVSGTDTQYF.